The source of this T cell receptor (beta chain) is a study of CD8+CD57+ T cells in acquired aplastic anemia. Overall study: The sorted CD4+ and CD8+ cells yielded an average around 3.4 ug of DNA. General study results and limits: Patients and healthy controls showed no significant CD8+ Simpson's diversity difference.

Germline CDR1 ENHRY, CDR2 SYGVKD. The CDR3 loop spans 16 amino acids. Trimming stripped 6 bases from V and 2 bases from J, with 18 bases between. This clonotype has ten or more counts. Antigen specificity is unknown. TCR beta VDJ and CDR3 profiles were obtained from a genomic DNA template. TCRdb independently ran MiXCR on the reads; one entry per CDR3 protein. The sample has approximately 99,000 distinct CDR3 sequences, 40% to 65% seen once; the top ten hold roughly 31%. Sequencing was performed on sorted CD4+, CD8+, or CD8+CD57+ T cells (not recorded which) from PBMCs. The chain employs TRBV10-3 and TRBJ2-3; D is possibly TRBD2 (5 bases). This TCR came from a human donor in good health, serving as a control. In nucleotides, the CDR3 is TGTGCCATCAGCCCTAGGGAGAAAACGCACACAGATACGCAGTATTTT. Translating it yields CAISPREKTHTDTQYF.